These T cell receptor beta chains were read from a single sample in a study of cytomegalovirus exposure and HLA in healthy donors. Clones were sequenced by immunoSEQ multiplex PCR, and TCRdb holds only the in-frame ones, with some missing. The data contain 150,000 to 200,000 clones, 77% of them singletons. Sequences were obtained from PBMCs. These receptors all come from a man younger than 35 in good health and CMV-seronegative. The CDR3 runs from the conserved cysteine through the conserved F or W. The D gene is left open where the match is weak. For some rows the clone size is stated as once, few or many, or as a class when expanded; others skip it.

size: NA; J: TRBJ2-1; D: TRBD1; V: TRBV6-4; DNA: TGTGCCAGCGCCCGGGACAGCCACAATGAGCAGTTCTTC; CDR3: CASARDSHNEQFF
size: few; J: TRBJ2-1; D: TRBD2; V: TRBV4-3; DNA: TGCGCCAGCAGCCAAGATCTCTGGCTAGCGGCCTACAATGAGCAGTTCTTC; CDR3: CASSQDLWLAAYNEQFF
size: NA; J: TRBJ1-1; D: TRBD1; V: TRBV30; DNA: TGTGCCTGGAGTGTAGGACAGGGGGCCGGCACTGAAGCTTTCTTT; CDR3: CAWSVGQGAGTEAFF
size: NA; J: TRBJ2-1; D: NA; V: TRBV4-3; DNA: TGCGCCAGCAGCCCCCGACACAGCTCCTCCTACAATGAGCAGTTCTTC; CDR3: CASSPRHSSSYNEQFF
size: NA; J: TRBJ2-1; D: TRBD2; V: TRBV28; DNA: TGTGCCAGCAGTTTATCCCACAGGGGACTAGCGGCCTACAATGAGCAGTTCTTC; CDR3: CASSLSHRGLAAYNEQFF
size: NA; J: TRBJ1-1; D: TRBD1; V: TRBV7-9; DNA: TGTGCCAGCAGCTTAGGGGACAGGGCCGGGGGCACTGAAGCTTTCTTT; CDR3: CASSLGDRAGGTEAFF
size: NA; J: TRBJ1-1; D: NA; V: TRBV18; DNA: TGTGCCAGCTCACCACTCGAGACTACTGAAGCTTTCTTT; CDR3: CASSPLETTEAFF
size: NA; J: TRBJ1-1; D: TRBD1; V: TRBV11-3; DNA: TGTGCCAGCAGTGGGACAGGGTATACTGAAGCTTTCTTT; CDR3: CASSGTGYTEAFF
size: NA; J: TRBJ1-1; D: NA; V: TRBV5-1; DNA: TGCGCCAGCAGCTCCGGACAGCGCAACACTGAAGCTTTCTTT; CDR3: CASSSGQRNTEAFF
size: NA; J: TRBJ2-7; D: NA; V: TRBV10-3; DNA: TGTGCCATCAGTGAACGGGTGGGGGGCTCCTACGAGCAGTACTTC; CDR3: CAISERVGGSYEQYF
size: NA; J: TRBJ1-1; D: TRBD1; V: TRBV14; DNA: TGTGCCAGCAGCCCGGGACAGGGCAAGAACACTGAAGCTTTCTTT; CDR3: CASSPGQGKNTEAFF
size: few; J: TRBJ1-6; D: NA; V: TRBV6-6; DNA: TGTGCCAGCAGTTACCAGGGTGATAATTCACCCCTCCACTTT; CDR3: CASSYQGDNSPLHF
size: few; J: TRBJ2-4; D: NA; V: TRBV4-2; DNA: TGTGCCAGCAGCCAAGTCGGCCTAACGGGGGAGTACGAGAGAAACATTCAGTACTTC; CDR3: CASSQVGLTGEYERNIQYF
size: NA; J: TRBJ2-1; D: NA; V: TRBV5-1; DNA: TGCGCCAGCAGCCTCGGACTGAGCTCCTACAATGAGCAGTTCTTC; CDR3: CASSLGLSSYNEQFF
size: few; J: TRBJ2-2; D: TRBD2; V: TRBV5-1; DNA: TGCGCCAGCAGCGCGCGTGGAGCGGGAGGGAGGACCGGGGAGCTGTTTTTT; CDR3: CASSARGAGGRTGELFF
size: NA; J: TRBJ2-1; D: TRBD2; V: TRBV2; DNA: TGTGCCAGCAGAGAGGGACTAGCGGGGTACCGCTCCTACAATGAGCAGTTCTTC; CDR3: CASREGLAGYRSYNEQFF
size: NA; J: TRBJ1-5; D: NA; V: TRBV2; DNA: TGTGCCAGCGCAGGGAAGGCGAGCAATCAGCCCCAGCATTTT; CDR3: CASAGKASNQPQHF
size: NA; J: TRBJ2-7; D: TRBD1; V: TRBV13; DNA: TGTGCCAGCAGTGCGGACAGGGGTTACGAGCAGTACTTC; CDR3: CASSADRGYEQYF
size: few; J: TRBJ2-3; D: TRBD2; V: TRBV5-1; DNA: TGCGCCAGCAGCTCGCCGTTAGGCGGGGGGTTCACAGATACGCAGTATTTT; CDR3: CASSSPLGGGFTDTQYF
size: once; J: TRBJ1-5; D: NA; V: TRBV6-5; DNA: TGTGCCAGCAGTCCGCTAACAGGGATGGATCAGCCCCAGCATTTT; CDR3: CASSPLTGMDQPQHF
size: NA; J: TRBJ1-2; D: NA; V: TRBV30; DNA: TGTGCCTGGAGGAGGTATGAATTCTATGGCTACACCTTC; CDR3: CAWRRYEFYGYTF
size: many; J: TRBJ2-7; D: TRBD2; V: TRBV27; DNA: TGTGCCAGCAGTTTAGCGGGGGGCTACGAGCAGTACTTC; CDR3: CASSLAGGYEQYF
size: NA; J: TRBJ1-1; D: NA; V: TRBV6-5; DNA: TGTGCCAGCAGTTACACCGGCGTGACCTGGAGCACTGAAGCTTTCTTT; CDR3: CASSYTGVTWSTEAFF
size: NA; J: TRBJ2-5; D: NA; V: TRBV7-2; DNA: TGTGCCAGCAGTACATCCCAAGAGACCCAGTACTTC; CDR3: CASSTSQETQYF
size: NA; J: TRBJ1-1; D: TRBD1; V: TRBV19; DNA: TGTGCCAGTAGTATTCAGGGGGCGGCTGAAGCTTTCTTT; CDR3: CASSIQGAAEAFF
size: NA; J: TRBJ2-7; D: TRBD2; V: TRBV7-8; DNA: TGTGCCAGCAGCTTAGCGGCAACTAGCGGGGATGAGCAGTACTTC; CDR3: CASSLAATSGDEQYF
size: NA; J: TRBJ1-1; D: TRBD1; V: TRBV7-3; DNA: TGTGCCAGCAGTTACGACAGGGGCACTGAAGCTTTCTTT; CDR3: CASSYDRGTEAFF
size: NA; J: TRBJ1-1; D: NA; V: TRBV4-1; DNA: TGCGCCAGCAGCCAAGATACGGCAGGAAGGAACACTGAAGCTTTCTTT; CDR3: CASSQDTAGRNTEAFF
size: NA; J: TRBJ1-5; D: NA; V: TRBV19; DNA: TGTGCCAGTAGTCTCCGGAGCAATCAGCCCCAGCATTTT; CDR3: CASSLRSNQPQHF
size: NA; J: TRBJ2-7; D: TRBD2; V: TRBV7-9; DNA: TGTGCCAGCAGCCCCGGGACTAGCGGGAGTCCCGAGCAGTACTTC; CDR3: CASSPGTSGSPEQYF
size: NA; J: TRBJ2-2; D: NA; V: TRBV7-9; DNA: TGTGCCAGCACCGTACAGGGGACTCCTAACACCGGGGAGCTGTTTTTT; CDR3: CASTVQGTPNTGELFF
size: NA; J: TRBJ2-7; D: NA; V: TRBV7-2; DNA: TGTGCCAGCAGCTCGAGCTCCTACGAGCAGTACTTC; CDR3: CASSSSSYEQYF
size: once; J: TRBJ2-5; D: NA; V: TRBV6-1; DNA: TGTGCCAGCAGCAAGACAGACCAAGAGACCCAGTACTTC; CDR3: CASSKTDQETQYF
size: NA; J: TRBJ2-7; D: TRBD1; V: TRBV9; DNA: TGTGCCAGCAGCGTAGACGGGGCAGGGGGTCGGGAGCAGTACTTC; CDR3: CASSVDGAGGREQYF
size: few; J: TRBJ2-1; D: TRBD2; V: TRBV7-9; DNA: TGTGCCAGCAGCCCTATCGGTGGAGGGAGGGTATCCTACAATGAGCAGTTCTTC; CDR3: CASSPIGGGRVSYNEQFF
size: once; J: TRBJ1-4; D: TRBD1; V: TRBV19; DNA: TGTGCCAGTAGTGACAGGGGAATTGCAACTAATGAAAAACTGTTTTTT; CDR3: CASSDRGIATNEKLFF
size: NA; J: TRBJ2-5; D: NA; V: TRBV5-1; DNA: TGCGCCAGCAGCTCCGGGACATACCAAGAGACCCAGTACTTC; CDR3: CASSSGTYQETQYF
size: few; J: TRBJ2-2; D: TRBD1; V: TRBV6-5; DNA: TGTGCCAGCAGCCCAGACAGGGGAGCAGACGGGGAGCTGTTTTTT; CDR3: CASSPDRGADGELFF
size: NA; J: TRBJ2-1; D: TRBD2; V: TRBV9; DNA: TGTGCCAGCAGCGTAGATTCAGCGGGAGGGCCCAGTGAGCAGTTCTTC; CDR3: CASSVDSAGGPSEQFF
size: NA; J: TRBJ1-5; D: NA; V: TRBV15; DNA: TGTGCCACCAGCAGAGATCGGAGTTTTGGCAATCAGCCCCAGCATTTT; CDR3: CATSRDRSFGNQPQHF
size: NA; J: TRBJ2-7; D: TRBD1; V: TRBV5-1; DNA: TGCGCCAGCAGCTCGGGACAGGGTTCCTACGAGCAGTACTTC; CDR3: CASSSGQGSYEQYF
size: once; J: TRBJ1-1; D: NA; V: TRBV9; DNA: TGTGCCAGCAGCGTAGGGTCAGGCAGGACTGAAGCTTTCTTT; CDR3: CASSVGSGRTEAFF
size: few; J: TRBJ1-2; D: NA; V: TRBV5-6; DNA: TGTGCCAGCAGCTTGGCACAGGTCCCCCGCGGCTACACCTTC; CDR3: CASSLAQVPRGYTF
size: NA; J: TRBJ1-6; D: TRBD1; V: TRBV7-2; DNA: TGTGCCAGCAGCACCGGGACAGGATCTCATTCACCCCTCCACTTT; CDR3: CASSTGTGSHSPLHF
size: few; J: TRBJ2-3; D: TRBD1; V: TRBV5-6; DNA: TGTGCCAGCAGCTTAGACAGGGAAACGCAGTATTTT; CDR3: CASSLDRETQYF
size: NA; J: TRBJ2-1; D: TRBD2; V: TRBV7-2; DNA: TGTGCCAGCAGCCACACACGACTAGCGGGAGGCCATGAGCAGTTCTTC; CDR3: CASSHTRLAGGHEQFF
size: NA; J: TRBJ1-1; D: NA; V: TRBV29-1; DNA: TGCAGCGTTGTTCGACAGTTGGGGAGGGACACTGAAGCTTTCTTT; CDR3: CSVVRQLGRDTEAFF
size: NA; J: TRBJ2-5; D: NA; V: TRBV5-8; DNA: TGTGCCAGCAGCTTCGGGTTACTACAAGAGACCCAGTACTTC; CDR3: CASSFGLLQETQYF
size: NA; J: TRBJ1-2; D: NA; V: TRBV7-6; DNA: TGTGCCAGCAGCTTAGAGGAGGGGAGCTACACCTTC; CDR3: CASSLEEGSYTF
size: few; J: TRBJ2-4; D: TRBD2; V: TRBV4-2; DNA: TGTGCCAGCAGCCAAGGTCACTATGTAGCGGGAGGCCTAGCCAAAAACATTCAGTACTTC; CDR3: CASSQGHYVAGGLAKNIQYF